Each of the 5 T cell receptor beta chains below was sequenced from the same sample in a study of identical twins. TCRdb re-called the 5' RACE reads through MiXCR, storing one row per CDR3 protein. In the table there are roughly 1.6 million distinct CDR3 sequences, less than 35% of which are singletons. The sample consisted of cord blood. All receptors come from a newborn girl in good health.

This clonotype has just a few counts. J is TRBJ2-3 and V is TRBV24-1, with TRBD1 identical over 10 bases. Trimming cost V 8 bases and J 1 base; bases outside gene matches: 5. The CDR3 is made up of 15 amino acids. CDR1 KGHDR and CDR2 SFDVKD come from the germline V gene. The CDR3 DNA follows: TGTGCCACCAATGACGGGACAGGGGGCACAGATACGCAGTATTTT. Translated: CATNDGTGGTDTQYF.

A few counts support this clonotype. V and J are TRBV20-1 and TRBJ2-7; 10 bases are a match to TRBD2. The V and J ends lost 2 bases and 4 bases, in that order; junction bases with no gene match: 5. CDR1 is DFQATT, CDR2 SNEGSKA, per germline (reference sequence). The length of the CDR3 is 14 residues. CDR3 in amino acids: CSARRTSGHYEQYF. CDR3 coding DNA: TGCAGTGCTAGAAGGACTAGCGGACATTACGAGCAGTACTTC.

The gene calls are TRBV11-2 and TRBJ2-5; 10 bases agree with TRBD2. The germline V gene has CDR1 SGHAT and CDR2 FQNNGV. The V and J ends lost 1 base and 6 bases, in that order; junction bases with no gene match: 8. The CDR3 sequence is 16 residues long. DNA of the CDR3: TGTGCCAGCAGCTTAGGTCTAGCGGGAGTAGGAAAGACCCAGTACTTC. This codes for CASSLGLAGVGKTQYF.

J is TRBJ2-7 and V is TRBV6-5; the match to TRBD2 covers 13 bases. Germline V gene lookup returns CDR1 MNHEY and CDR2 SVGAGI. J lost 5 bases, V lost 2 bases, and 12 bases had no gene match. This CDR3 is built from 18 residues. CDR3 DNA sequence: TGTGCCAGCAGTTACAGGGCAGGGGCTGGGACTAGCGGGAACGAGCAGTACTTC. Encoded protein: CASSYRAGAGTSGNEQYF.

As for this clonotype: It may be a read error: a sequence one base away is much more abundant. The chain has TRBV3-1 and TRBJ2-4; no definite D call. Trimming left V 1 base short and J 13 bases short, with 26 bases between. The CDR3 has 17 residues. CDR1 is LGHDT, CDR2 YNNKEL, per germline (reference sequence). The CDR3 DNA reads TGTGCCAGCAGCCAAGGATCAACAGCCCTTTTTGCCTACGGGCAGTACTTC. It encodes CASSQGSTALFAYGQYF.